Listed below are T cell receptor beta chains from one sample, sequenced in a study of T cells expressing NK-cell markers. TCRdb reprocessed the 5' RACE reads and keeps a single row for each CDR3 protein, giving no DNA. This sample's table reports 400,000 to 450,000 distinct CDR3 sequences. Sequenced: blood T cells: a sorted CD56 or NKG2C T cell subset, CD4+ or CD8+ T cells, or bulk PBMC T cells (not recorded which). These receptors all come from a woman between 18 and 70 years old in good health. The CDR3 runs from the conserved cysteine through the conserved F or W.

>TRBJ2-3|TRBV19
CASSYGLAGNTDTQYF
>TRBJ2-7|TRBV4-2
CASSLEDTPNYEQYF
>TRBJ2-3|TRBV20-1
CSALTSGLTDTQYF
>TRBJ2-1|TRBV5-4
CASSYTSGSANEQFF
>TRBJ2-5|TRBV5-1
CASRVGDVGETQYF
>TRBJ1-1|TRBV29-1
CSVKEGNTEAFF
>TRBJ1-1|TRBV7-2
CASSKQGRDTEAFF
>TRBJ1-2|TRBV28
CASHRIGPPNYGYTF
>TRBJ2-7|TRBV27
CASSFTGQGYEQYF
>TRBJ2-7|TRBV7-2
CASSLAPSGGSYEQYF
>TRBJ1-4|TRBV7-2
CASSLGGPQKLFF